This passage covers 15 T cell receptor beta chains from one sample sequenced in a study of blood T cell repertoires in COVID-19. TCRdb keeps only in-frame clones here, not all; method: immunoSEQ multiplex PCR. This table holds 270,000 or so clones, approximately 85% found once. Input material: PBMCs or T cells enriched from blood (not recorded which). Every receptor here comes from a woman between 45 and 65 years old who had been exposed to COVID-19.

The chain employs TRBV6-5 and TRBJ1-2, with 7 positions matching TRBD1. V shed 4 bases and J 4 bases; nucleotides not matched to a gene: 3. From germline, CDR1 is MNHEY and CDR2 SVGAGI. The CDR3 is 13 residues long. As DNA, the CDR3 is TGTGCCAGCAGTTCTGACAGGGTCTATGGCTACACCTTC. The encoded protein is CASSSDRVYGYTF.

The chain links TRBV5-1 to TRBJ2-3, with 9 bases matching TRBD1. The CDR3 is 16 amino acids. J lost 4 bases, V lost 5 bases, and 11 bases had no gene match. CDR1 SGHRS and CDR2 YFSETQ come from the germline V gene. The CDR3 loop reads CASRVTPGQGADTQYF. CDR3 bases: TGCGCCAGCAGAGTTACCCCGGGACAGGGAGCAGATACGCAGTATTTT.

The CDR3 coding sequence is TGTGCCAGCAGCCAAGCCGGGACAGGAGCTAACTATGGCTACACCTTC. Protein product: CASSQAGTGANYGYTF. The V and J genes are TRBV3-1 (or the pseudogene TRBV3-2) and TRBJ1-2; TRBD1 matches 8 bases. After removal of 1 base from V and 0 bases from J, the junction contained 4 bases not matched to a gene. The CDR3 extends over 16 amino acids. Germline V gene sequence: CDR1 LGHDT, CDR2 YNNKEL (reference sequence).

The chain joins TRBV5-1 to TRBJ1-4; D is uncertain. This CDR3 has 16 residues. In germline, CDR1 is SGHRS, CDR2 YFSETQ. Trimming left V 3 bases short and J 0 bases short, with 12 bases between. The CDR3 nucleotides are TGCGCCAGCAGCTACGTGGGCCCCGCAACTAATGAAAAACTGTTTTTT. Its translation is CASSYVGPATNEKLFF.

CDR3 residues: CASTLQGNQPQHF. As DNA, the CDR3 is TGTGCCAGTACCCTCCAGGGCAATCAGCCCCAGCATTTT. V is TRBV19 and J is TRBJ1-5; D call uncertain. The V end was cut by 7 bases, the J end by 2 bases, with 9 bases between. The length of the CDR3 is 13 residues. In germline, CDR1 is LNHDA, CDR2 SQIVND (reference sequence). The full variable domain, rest sourced from reference TRBV19 and TRBJ1-5, is DGGITQSPKYLFRKEGQNVTLSCEQNLNHDAMYWYRQDPGQGLRLIYYSQIVNDFQKGDIAEGYSVSREKKESFPLTVTSAQKNPTAFYLCASTLQGNQPQHFGDGTRLSIL.

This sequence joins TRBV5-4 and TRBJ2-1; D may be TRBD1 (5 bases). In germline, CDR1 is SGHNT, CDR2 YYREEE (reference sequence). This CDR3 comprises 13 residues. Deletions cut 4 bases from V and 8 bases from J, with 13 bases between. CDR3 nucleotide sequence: TGTGCCAGCAGCCCGGACATCGCCGATGAGCAGTTCTTC. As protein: CASSPDIADEQFF. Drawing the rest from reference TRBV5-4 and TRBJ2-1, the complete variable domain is ETGVTQSPTHLIKTRGQQVTLRCSSQSGHNTVSWYQQALGQGPQFIFQYYREEENGRGNFPPRFSGLQFPNYSSELNVNALELDDSALYLCASSPDIADEQFFGPGTRLTVL.

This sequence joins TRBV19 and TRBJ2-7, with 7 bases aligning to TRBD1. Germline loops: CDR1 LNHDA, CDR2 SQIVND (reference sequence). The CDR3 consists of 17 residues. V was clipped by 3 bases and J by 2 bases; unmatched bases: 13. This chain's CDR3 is CASSILGSGTEAYEQYF. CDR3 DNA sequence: TGTGCCAGTAGTATTTTGGGTTCCGGGACAGAAGCCTACGAGCAGTACTTC.

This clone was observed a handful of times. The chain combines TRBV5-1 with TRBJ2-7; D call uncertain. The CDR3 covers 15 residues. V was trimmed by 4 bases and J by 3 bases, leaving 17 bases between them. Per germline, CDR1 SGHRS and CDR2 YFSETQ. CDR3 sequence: CASSASAGTIYEQYF. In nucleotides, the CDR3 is TGCGCCAGCAGCGCCTCGGCAGGAACCATCTACGAGCAGTACTTC.

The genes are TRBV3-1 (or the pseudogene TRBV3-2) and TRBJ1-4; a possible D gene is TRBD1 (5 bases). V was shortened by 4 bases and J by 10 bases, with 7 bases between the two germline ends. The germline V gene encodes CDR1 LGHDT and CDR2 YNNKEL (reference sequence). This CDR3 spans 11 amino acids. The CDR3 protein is CASSLGGKLFF. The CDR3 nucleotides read TGTGCCAGCAGCCTGGGGGGAAAACTGTTTTTT.

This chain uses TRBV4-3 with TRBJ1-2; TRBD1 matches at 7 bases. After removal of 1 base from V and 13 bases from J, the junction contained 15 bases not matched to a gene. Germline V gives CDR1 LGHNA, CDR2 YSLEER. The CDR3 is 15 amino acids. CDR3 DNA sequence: TGCGCCAGCAGCCAAGCCCCTCGGGGACAGAGTATAGTCACCTTC. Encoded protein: CASSQAPRGQSIVTF.

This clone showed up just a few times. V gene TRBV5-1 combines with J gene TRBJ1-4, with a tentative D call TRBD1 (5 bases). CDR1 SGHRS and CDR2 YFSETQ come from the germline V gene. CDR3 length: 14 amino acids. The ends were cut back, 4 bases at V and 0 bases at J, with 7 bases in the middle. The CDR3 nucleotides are TGCGCCAGCAGCGCCAGGGCAACTAATGAAAAACTGTTTTTT. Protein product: CASSARATNEKLFF.

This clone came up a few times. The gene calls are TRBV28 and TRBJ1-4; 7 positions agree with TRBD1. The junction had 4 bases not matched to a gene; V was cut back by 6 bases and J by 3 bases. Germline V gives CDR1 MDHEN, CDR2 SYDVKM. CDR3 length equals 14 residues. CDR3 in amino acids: CASREQGPNEKLFF. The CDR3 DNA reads TGTGCCAGCAGGGAACAGGGGCCTAATGAAAAACTGTTTTTT.

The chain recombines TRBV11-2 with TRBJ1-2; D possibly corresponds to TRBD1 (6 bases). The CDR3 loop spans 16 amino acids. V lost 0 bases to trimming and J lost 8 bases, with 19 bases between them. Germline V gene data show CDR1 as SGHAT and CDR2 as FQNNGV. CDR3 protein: CASSLDSARGGKGYTF. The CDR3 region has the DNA TGTGCCAGCAGCTTAGATTCAGCCAGGGGCGGAAAGGGCTACACCTTC.

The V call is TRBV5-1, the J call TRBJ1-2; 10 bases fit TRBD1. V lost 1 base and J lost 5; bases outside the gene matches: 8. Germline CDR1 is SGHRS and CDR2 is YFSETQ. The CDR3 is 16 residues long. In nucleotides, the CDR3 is TGCGCCAGCAGCTTGATGGCCTCGGGACAGGGGTATGGCTACACCTTC. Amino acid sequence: CASSLMASGQGYGYTF.

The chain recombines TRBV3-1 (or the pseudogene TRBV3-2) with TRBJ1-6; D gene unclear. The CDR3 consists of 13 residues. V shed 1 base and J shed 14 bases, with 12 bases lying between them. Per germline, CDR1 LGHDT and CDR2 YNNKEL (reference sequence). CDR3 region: CASSQGLVSALHF. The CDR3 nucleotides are TGTGCCAGCAGCCAAGGTCTCGTTTCGGCCCTCCACTTT.